These 9 T cell receptor beta chains share one sample of origin, sequenced in a study of response to subunit inactivated influenza vaccine. TCRdb recomputed calls from the RT-PCR reads with MiXCR, one row per CDR3 protein. The table includes 500,000 to 600,000 distinct CDR3 sequences, approximately 14% detected once. Sequences were derived from PBMCs from blood, sampled roughly 12 days after vaccination. These receptor sequences come from a man aged 45-60 years who received an inactivated influenza vaccine.

The rearrangement uses TRBV7-6 and TRBJ2-1, with D possibly TRBD2 on 5 matching bases. This CDR3 has 15 residues. Germline V gives CDR1 SGHVS, CDR2 FNYEAQ. Trimming took off 0 bases at V and 3 bases at J, with 9 bases between the two ends. CDR3 bases: TGTGCCAGCAGCTTAGCGGAGGTTATCTACAATGAGCAGTTCTTC. Amino acids: CASSLAEVIYNEQFF.

This clonotype was observed a few times. The gene calls are TRBV5-5 and TRBJ2-5; 8 bases line up with TRBD2. The germline CDR1 and CDR2 sequences are SGHKS and YYEKEE (reference sequence). CDR3 size: 16 residues. Losses at the gene ends were 1 base for V and 4 bases for J; bases not matched to a gene: 9. The CDR3 DNA reads TGTGCCAGCAGCTTGAAGTGGGACGGGGGGGCAGAGACCCAGTACTTC. It is translated as CASSLKWDGGAETQYF.

The chain couples TRBV29-1 to TRBJ2-6; D is ambiguous. The germline CDR1 and CDR2 sequences are SQVTM and ANQGSEA. V was cut by 4 bases and J by 6 bases, with 4 bases left in between. The length of the CDR3 is 11 residues. CDR3 sequence (DNA): TGCAGCGTTGCGGTGGCCAACGTCCTGACTTTC. Translated, it gives CSVAVANVLTF.

This clonotype was detected only a few times. V gene TRBV9 combines with J gene TRBJ2-1; D ambiguous. The CDR3 runs 16 residues. V lost 0 bases and J 0 bases, leaving 10 bases between the germline ends. Germline CDR1 and CDR2: SGDLS and YYNGEE. In nucleotides, the CDR3 is TGTGCCAGCAGCGTAGCTGGGCTAACCTCCTACAATGAGCAGTTCTTC. Translated: CASSVAGLTSYNEQFF.

This clonotype was found a few times. The V call is TRBV11-2, the J call TRBJ2-1, with 13 bases that match TRBD2. This CDR3 contains 15 residues. Unmatched junction bases numbered 4, after V lost 3 bases and J lost 8 bases. Germline V CDR1 and CDR2: SGHAT, FQNNGV. For the CDR3, the DNA is TGTGCCAGCAGCTTTCTACTAGCGGGAGGGGATGAGCAGTTCTTC. This sequence encodes CASSFLLAGGDEQFF.

This clonotype has just a few counts. The rearrangement links TRBV5-1 to TRBJ2-5; no clear D. Trimming took 4 bases from V and 1 from J, leaving 11 bases between them. There are 14 residues in the CDR3. Looked up from germline, CDR1 is SGHRS and CDR2 is YFSETQ. The CDR3 coding sequence is TGCGCCAGCAGCCCCCAGGACCCCCAAGAGACCCAGTACTTC. Residues: CASSPQDPQETQYF.

V gene TRBV4-1 combines with J gene TRBJ2-4; possible D gene TRBD1, 6 bases. This CDR3 is built from 15 residues. CDR1 and CDR2 from the germline V gene are MGHRA and YSYEKL. V lost 1 base and J lost 2, with 9 bases in between. The CDR3 region is CASSQVQGTKNIQYF. CDR3 coding DNA: TGCGCCAGCAGCCAAGTGCAGGGGACCAAAAACATTCAGTACTTC.

Only a few counts were recorded for this clonotype. J is TRBJ2-4 and V is TRBV5-1; D unclear. The CDR3 loop spans 11 amino acids. The germline V and J ends were trimmed by 2 bases and 8 bases, with 5 bases remaining between them. CDR1 is SGHRS and CDR2 is YFSETQ in the germline V gene. The CDR3 loop reads CASSFQDIQYF. The DNA of the CDR3 is TGCGCCAGCAGCTTCCAGGACATTCAGTACTTC.

The rearrangement links TRBV29-1 to TRBJ2-7; 9 bases fit TRBD1. The CDR3 sequence is 17 residues long. J gave up 2 bases and V 0 bases, and 11 bases lay outside the gene matches. Germline CDR1 and CDR2: SQVTM and ANQGSEA. CDR3 residues: CSVEEWTRDRATYEQYF. The CDR3 DNA is TGCAGCGTTGAAGAATGGACTCGGGACAGGGCCACCTACGAGCAGTACTTC.